This TCR beta chain was sequenced in a study of OX40 agonist ivuxolimab in advanced cancers. Study summary: Every 2 weeks, patients got intravenous ivuxolimab at one of six dose levels (0.01-10 mg/kg). Hepatocellular carcinoma, melanoma, renal cell or head and neck cancer affected the dose-escalation patients. Therapy given before enrollment (anti-PD-1, anti-PD-L1 or anti-CTLA-4) was allowed, and roughly 42% had some.

This clone has just one count. Clones were read by immunoSEQ multiplex PCR, and TCRdb kept only the in-frame ones, dropping some. The repertoire consists of about 89,000 clones, with more than 70% occurring once and the leading ten covering approximately 0.3%. The CDR3 runs 16 residues. Germline lookup yields CDR1 SGHTA and CDR2 FQGNSA. V shed 5 bases and J 1 base; nucleotides not matched to a gene: 8. The starting material was CD4+ or CD8+ T cells sorted from blood, obtained in a trial of the OX40 agonist ivuxolimab. This chain links TRBV7-2 with TRBJ2-7; 10 bases align to TRBD1. The source is an adult with an advanced solid tumor such as melanoma, head and neck, liver or kidney cancer. The CDR3 bases are TGTGCCAGCAGCCCCCGGGACAGGGGACGTTCCTACGAGCAGTACTTC. Protein product: CASSPRDRGRSYEQYF.